This TCR beta chain emerged from a study of tumor-infiltrating lymphocytes in localized non-small cell lung cancer. TCRdb's table, derived via immunoSEQ multiplex PCR, lists solely in-frame clones and lacks some. The sample has about 4,000 clones, 60% to 80% seen once. Trimming stripped 3 bases from V and 10 bases from J, with 21 bases between. The CDR3 covers 15 residues. Per the germline V gene, CDR1 is LNHDA and CDR2 is SQIVND (reference sequence). This rearrangement joins TRBV19 to TRBJ2-5, with D possibly matching TRBD2 (7 bases). Material for sequencing was uninvolved lung tissue not adjacent to the tumor. This TCR came from a human donor with non-small cell lung cancer. The CDR3 reads CASSIPRGLQTYQYF. CDR3 DNA: TGTGCCAGTAGTATCCCCAGGGGACTACAGACCTACCAGTACTTC.